A single sample gave rise to the 27 T cell receptor beta chains below, sequenced in a study of blood T cell repertoires in COVID-19 (dated by TCRdb to 2020 to 2022). Library preparation employed the immunoSEQ multiplex PCR assay. TCRdb took this table from immuneACCESS and kept in-frame rearrangements with V and J called. Such tables lack part of the clones; where checked against another copy, unresolved V genes explain under half of the gap, and the rest is unexplained. For this sample the table gives 150,000 to 200,000 clones, of which about 77% were detected only once. The ten biggest clones cover about 17% of the sample. Source material: PBMCs or T cells enriched from blood (not recorded which). These receptors were taken from a woman in her forties or fifties with acute COVID-19.

This chain joins TRBV18 and TRBJ1-4; TRBD1 matches 8 bases. Germline assignment: CDR1 KGHSH and CDR2 LQKENI. Trimming took 0 bases from V and 7 from J; bases not matched to a gene: 4. The CDR3 spans 15 residues. The CDR3, as DNA: TGTGCCAGCTCACCACCTGGACAGGGTGGTGAAAAACTGTTTTTT. This translates into CASSPPGQGGEKLFF.

There are a few counts of this clone. J is TRBJ1-5 and V is TRBV6-2 or TRBV6-3; 9 bases are shared with TRBD1. Germline trimming cut 6 bases from V and 1 base from J; bases unmatched to any gene: 4. CDR1 and CDR2 from the germline V gene are MNHEY and SVGEGT. This CDR3 spans 15 amino acids. DNA for the CDR3: TGTGCCAGCAGCATAACAGGGGGCAGCAATCAGCCCCAGCATTTT. Amino acids: CASSITGGSNQPQHF.

V is TRBV7-3 and J is TRBJ2-1; 8 bases agree with TRBD1. The CDR3 totals 15 residues. V lost 4 bases and J lost 6; bases outside the gene matches: 8. CDR1 and CDR2 (germline): SGHTA, FQGTGA. CDR3 in amino acids: CASSSTGQGGNEQFF. The DNA of the CDR3 is TGTGCCAGCAGCTCAACTGGACAGGGAGGCAATGAGCAGTTCTTC.

The V and J genes are TRBV28 and TRBJ2-7, with unresolved D. The germline CDR1 and CDR2 sequences are MDHEN and SYDVKM. The CDR3 contains 13 residues. Between the trimmed V and J ends, which lost 6 bases and 4 bases, there was a span of 13 bases. The CDR3 loop is CASSFSPKYEQYV. CDR3 nucleotide sequence: TGTGCCAGCAGCTTCTCCCCTAAATACGAGCAGTACGTC.

J is TRBJ2-7 and V is TRBV28; D possibly corresponds to TRBD1 (6 bases). V lost 5 bases to trimming and J lost 2 bases, with 19 bases between them. CDR1 is MDHEN and CDR2 is SYDVKM in the germline V gene. This CDR3 is 16 amino acids long. The CDR3 coding sequence is TGTGCCAGCAGTCCCTCGAGGACAGCGATCCCCTACGAGCAGTACGTC. It codes for CASSPSRTAIPYEQYV.

The chain combines TRBV19 with TRBJ1-4; D is ambiguous. CDR1 and CDR2 from the germline V gene are LNHDA and SQIVND (reference sequence). The CDR3 is 15 residues long. The germline V and J ends were trimmed by 7 bases and 8 bases, with 20 bases remaining between them. The CDR3 DNA follows: TGTGCCAGTACCAAAGTGGTGGCCCCGAGGGAAAAACTGTTTTTT. Protein product: CASTKVVAPREKLFF.

The rearrangement uses TRBV6-2 or TRBV6-3 and TRBJ2-5, with TRBD1 matching 9 bases. V was pared by 5 bases and J by 2 bases, with 9 bases of the junction left unmatched. Germline loops: CDR1 MNHEY, CDR2 SVGEGT. The CDR3 loop spans 16 amino acids. The CDR3 protein is CASSPDRGALQETQYF. The CDR3 nucleotides read TGTGCCAGCAGTCCCGACAGGGGGGCTCTACAAGAGACCCAGTACTTC.

This clone showed up just a few times. The chain carries TRBV7-9 and TRBJ1-5; 11 bases agree with TRBD1. V shed 5 bases and J 7 bases; nucleotides not matched to a gene: 7. The CDR3 has 15 residues. Germline assignment: CDR1 SEHNR and CDR2 FQNEAQ (reference sequence). CDR3 nucleotides: TGTGCCAGCAGCCCCTGGACAGGGGGCGGGCAGCCCCAGCATTTT. It specifies CASSPWTGGGQPQHF.

V usage is TRBV5-1 and J usage is TRBJ1-1, with 8 bases matching TRBD1. The CDR3 length is 13 residues. After removal of 4 bases from V and 5 bases from J, the junction contained 4 bases not matched to a gene. Per germline, CDR1 SGHRS and CDR2 YFSETQ. The CDR3 reads CASSPNRGTEAFF. In nucleotides, the CDR3 is TGCGCCAGCAGCCCCAACAGGGGGACTGAAGCTTTCTTT.

The V and J genes are TRBV29-1 and TRBJ1-2, with D tentatively TRBD1 (6 bases). V shed 0 bases and J shed 4 bases, with 12 bases lying between them. This CDR3 has 14 amino acids. From germline, CDR1 is SQVTM and CDR2 ANQGSEA. CDR3 in amino acids: CSVEDPGDGYGYTF. CDR3 sequence (DNA): TGCAGCGTTGAAGACCCAGGGGACGGCTATGGCTACACCTTC.

The V gene is TRBV5-8, the J gene TRBJ1-4, with 8 positions matching TRBD1. Trimming took 4 bases from V and 3 from J; bases not matched to a gene: 8. CDR3 length: 16 amino acids. CDR1 is SGHTS and CDR2 is YDEGEE in the germline V gene. The CDR3 coding sequence is TGTGCCAGCAGCCCCTCGACAGGGGCACCTAATGAAAAACTGTTTTTT. This codes for CASSPSTGAPNEKLFF.

The rearrangement uses TRBV7-9 and TRBJ2-1, with 11 bases aligning to TRBD1. Trimming removed 7 bases from V and 4 bases from J; junction bases left unmatched: 6. The CDR3 spans 15 residues. Germline V gives CDR1 SEHNR, CDR2 FQNEAQ (reference sequence). CDR3 in DNA: TGTGCCAGCACCCCCGGGACAGGGGGATACAATGAGCAGTTCTTC. Protein sequence: CASTPGTGGYNEQFF. The full variable domain, in which reference TRBV7-9 and TRBJ2-1 provide the parts outside the CDR3, is DTGVSQNPRHKITKRGQNVTFRCDPISEHNRLYWYRQTLGQGPEFLTYFQNEAQLEKSRLLSDRFSAERPKGSFSTLEIQRTEQGDSAMYLCASTPGTGGYNEQFFGPGTRLTVL.

The chain is built from TRBV6-5 and TRBJ1-2, with 7 bases fitting TRBD1. After removal of 4 bases from V and 4 bases from J, the junction contained 6 bases not matched to a gene. Germline V CDR1 and CDR2: MNHEY, SVGAGI. The CDR3 totals 14 residues. In DNA, the CDR3 is TGTGCCAGCAGTTCCCGACAGGGTAGCTATGGCTACACCTTC. Residues: CASSSRQGSYGYTF.

This clone was counted ten times or more. The chain recombines TRBV7-2 with TRBJ1-2, with D unclear. The CDR3 sequence is 13 residues long. V lost 5 bases and J 4 bases, leaving 11 bases between the germline ends. Per the germline V gene, CDR1 is SGHTA and CDR2 is FQGNSA. Here the CDR3 DNA reads TGTGCCAGCAGCGACGGAGGCGGCTATGGCTACACCTTC. Amino acid sequence: CASSDGGGYGYTF. The whole variable domain, filled in from reference TRBV7-2 and TRBJ1-2, reads GAGVSQSPSNKVTEKGKDVELRCDPISGHTALYWYRQSLGQGLEFLIYFQGNSAPDKSGLPSDRFSAERTGGSVSTLTIQRTQQEDSAVYLCASSDGGGYGYTFGSGTRLTVV.

The chain links TRBV19 to TRBJ2-3; D gene uncertain. With 5 bases removed from V and 6 bases from J, the gap between germline ends came to 9 bases. In germline, CDR1 is LNHDA, CDR2 SQIVND (reference sequence). CDR3 size: 12 residues. Written as DNA, the CDR3 is TGTGCCAGTAGTCCGCCCGGGGATACGCAGTATTTT. This codes for CASSPPGDTQYF.

The gene calls are TRBV29-1 and TRBJ1-2, with TRBD1 identical over 12 bases. CDR1 and CDR2 (germline): SQVTM, ANQGSEA. The length of the CDR3 is 14 residues. Losses at the gene ends were 3 bases for V and 8 bases for J; bases not matched to a gene: 7. The CDR3 loop is CSVDTGTGGVGYTF. As DNA, the CDR3 is TGCAGCGTTGATACCGGGACAGGGGGCGTGGGCTACACCTTC.

The chain combines TRBV10-3 with TRBJ2-2; no reliable D call. The CDR3 loop spans 15 amino acids. V was cut by 0 bases and J by 4 bases, with 9 bases left in between. Germline CDR1 reads ENHRY; CDR2 reads SYGVKD. The CDR3 nucleotides are TGTGCCATCAGTGAGTCAGCAGGTGCCACCGGGGAGCTGTTTTTT. This encodes CAISESAGATGELFF.

J is TRBJ1-3 and V is TRBV4-1; D is uncertain. V was cut by 8 bases and J by 4 bases, with 15 bases left in between. This CDR3 is 14 amino acids long. Germline assignment: CDR1 MGHRA and CDR2 YSYEKL. CDR3 amino acids: CASRDLRFGNTIYF. The CDR3 DNA is TGCGCCAGCCGCGACCTGAGGTTCGGAAACACCATATATTTT.

The gene calls are TRBV3-1 (or the pseudogene TRBV3-2) and TRBJ2-1; TRBD2 matches at 11 bases. Germline CDR1 and CDR2: LGHDT and YNNKEL (reference sequence). After removal of 6 bases from V and 1 base from J, the junction contained 8 bases not matched to a gene. There are 17 residues in the CDR3. CDR3 loop: CASRHSTSGESYNEQFF. DNA of the CDR3: TGTGCCAGCAGGCACTCGACTAGCGGGGAGTCCTACAATGAGCAGTTCTTC.

The V and J genes are TRBV19 and TRBJ2-3, with TRBD2 identical over 8 bases. Germline-derived CDR1 and CDR2 are LNHDA and SQIVND (reference sequence). V lost 6 bases and J lost 5; bases outside the gene matches: 4. CDR3 size: 13 residues. The CDR3, as DNA: TGTGCCAGTAGACCGGGGGGGGTAGATACGCAGTATTTT. Protein: CASRPGGVDTQYF.

The V call is TRBV5-6, the J call TRBJ2-7, with 8 bases identical to TRBD2. V gave up 3 bases and J gave up 6 bases; unmatched junction bases: 11. The CDR3 runs to 15 residues. Germline V gives CDR1 SGHDT, CDR2 YYEEEE. CDR3 residues: CASSSSAGGRSEQYV. The DNA of the CDR3 is TGTGCCAGCAGCTCCTCGGCGGGGGGACGCTCCGAGCAGTACGTC.

J is TRBJ2-2 and V is TRBV28, with 7 positions matching TRBD1. The V gene end was trimmed by 6 bases and the J gene end by 6 bases; junction bases not matched to a gene: 7. Germline assignment: CDR1 MDHEN and CDR2 SYDVKM. The CDR3 sequence is 14 residues long. This CDR3 reads CASRTGNRAGELFF. CDR3 bases: TGTGCCAGCAGGACAGGGAATAGGGCCGGGGAGCTGTTTTTT.

The chain has TRBV3-1 (or the pseudogene TRBV3-2) and TRBJ1-2; 7 positions match TRBD1. The V gene's germline CDR1 is LGHDT and CDR2 YNNKEL (reference sequence). V lost 0 bases to trimming and J lost 4 bases; unmatched junction nucleotides: 8. The CDR3 spans 16 residues. CDR3 protein: CASSQDFGTALYGYTF. For the CDR3, the DNA is TGTGCCAGCAGCCAAGACTTTGGGACAGCCCTCTATGGCTACACCTTC.

This clone has a handful of counts. The J gene is TRBJ1-1, the V gene TRBV28; D remains ambiguous. CDR1 and CDR2 from the germline V gene are MDHEN and SYDVKM. The CDR3 covers 15 residues. Trimming left V 4 bases short and J 0 bases short, with 12 bases between. The CDR3 nucleotides read TGTGCCAGCAGTTACCGGTACGTCCTGAACACTGAAGCTTTCTTT. Protein sequence: CASSYRYVLNTEAFF.

V is TRBV7-9 and J is TRBJ1-5, with D perhaps matching TRBD1 (6 bases). V dropped 1 base and J dropped 10 bases, with 11 bases sitting between them. Per the germline V gene, CDR1 is SEHNR and CDR2 is FQNEAQ (reference sequence). The length of the CDR3 is 13 residues. In DNA form, the CDR3 reads TGTGCCAGCAGCTTAGATGGACAGCCACCCCAGCATTTT. Translation gives CASSLDGQPPQHF.

The chain is built from TRBV5-5 and TRBJ1-2; 7 bases map to TRBD1. The CDR3 loop spans 16 amino acids. The junction had 6 bases not matched to a gene; V was cut back by 0 bases and J by 1 base. Germline assignment: CDR1 SGHKS and CDR2 YYEKEE (reference sequence). CDR3 coding DNA: TGTGCCAGCAGCTTGGCGCCGGGACAGCGTAACTATGGCTACACCTTC. It translates to CASSLAPGQRNYGYTF. The full variable domain, in which reference TRBV5-5 and TRBJ1-2 provide the parts outside the CDR3, is DAGVTQSPTHLIKTRGQQVTLRCSPISGHKSVSWYQQVLGQGPQFIFQYYEKEERGRGNFPDRFSARQFPNYSSELNVNALLLGDSALYLCASSLAPGQRNYGYTFGSGTRLTVV.

This clone was seen a single time. The rearrangement joins TRBV6-5 to TRBJ1-6, with D tentatively TRBD1 (6 bases). The V gene lost 7 bases and the J gene lost 7 bases, with 14 bases spanning the gap. The CDR3 is 14 residues long. Per the germline V gene, CDR1 is MNHEY and CDR2 is SVGAGI. The DNA of the CDR3 is TGTGCCAGCACCTTGGGGACAATGAATTCACCCCTCCACTTT. This gives the protein CASTLGTMNSPLHF.